Listed below are T cell receptor beta chains from one sample, sequenced in a study of cytomegalovirus exposure and HLA in healthy donors. This table comes from immunoSEQ multiplex PCR, and its TCRdb copy is limited to in-frame clones, with some not included. This table holds 55,000 to 85,000 clones, 70% to 80% found once. Specimen: PBMCs. Source of these receptors: a man between 18 and 29 years old in good health and CMV-seropositive. Both conserved end residues are trimmed from each CDR3. D genes are given only for firm matches.

J: TRBJ2-1
length: 9
V: TRBV30
D: NA
CDR3: AYTTYNEQF

J: TRBJ2-2
length: 12
V: TRBV29-1
D: NA
CDR3: SVARASNTGELS

J: TRBJ1-1
length: 11
V: TRBV29-1
D: NA
CDR3: SGRGQLNTEAF

J: TRBJ2-1
length: 12
V: TRBV15
D: TRBD2
CDR3: ATSSSGGSNEQF

J: TRBJ1-5
length: 10
V: TRBV6-6
D: NA
CDR3: ASSPENQPQH

J: TRBJ1-1
length: 12
V: TRBV6-5
D: TRBD1
CDR3: ASSPGQGGAEAF

J: TRBJ1-1
length: 12
V: TRBV5-1
D: NA
CDR3: ASSLGGGWAEAF

J: TRBJ1-6
length: 11
V: TRBV30
D: NA
CDR3: AWSMNGLLPLH

J: TRBJ2-5
length: 13
V: TRBV29-1
D: NA
CDR3: SACPEMAAGETQY

J: TRBJ2-5
length: 9
V: TRBV9
D: NA
CDR3: ASSGGETQY

J: TRBJ2-3
length: 13
V: TRBV25-1
D: NA
CDR3: ASSEYGAYTDTQY

J: TRBJ1-1
length: 12
V: TRBV25-1
D: NA
CDR3: ASSENRVNTEAF

J: TRBJ1-1
length: 11
V: TRBV7-9
D: TRBD1
CDR3: ASSRGQGTEAF

J: TRBJ2-3
length: 10
V: TRBV2
D: TRBD2
CDR3: ASGGEPDTQY

J: TRBJ1-1
length: 10
V: TRBV6-5
D: NA
CDR3: ASSPGRGEAF

J: TRBJ1-2
length: 11
V: TRBV6-5
D: NA
CDR3: ASSYKATYGYT

J: TRBJ1-1
length: 10
V: TRBV7-9
D: TRBD1
CDR3: ASSPGTGEAF

J: TRBJ1-2
length: 10
V: TRBV6-6
D: NA
CDR3: AAGGAFYGYT

J: TRBJ1-6
length: 14
V: TRBV6-5
D: NA
CDR3: ASSYSFAGLNSPLH

J: TRBJ2-3
length: 14
V: TRBV7-5
D: NA
CDR3: VRSLVGAGFTDTQY

J: TRBJ1-1
length: 11
V: TRBV30
D: TRBD1
CDR3: AWSTGANTEAF

J: TRBJ1-6
length: 12
V: TRBV6-6
D: NA
CDR3: ASSYAEPNSPLH

J: TRBJ1-3
length: 13
V: TRBV9
D: NA
CDR3: ASSVYTGPGNTIY

J: TRBJ2-7
length: 15
V: TRBV4-1
D: NA
CDR3: ASSQGVRWLETYEQY

J: TRBJ2-7
length: 13
V: TRBV4-1
D: TRBD2
CDR3: ASSPSAGGSYEQY

J: TRBJ1-5
length: 11
V: TRBV30
D: TRBD1
CDR3: AWRGQAGQPQH

J: TRBJ1-6
length: 12
V: TRBV2
D: NA
CDR3: ASSQGLRNSPLH

J: TRBJ2-5
length: 13
V: TRBV10-2
D: TRBD2
CDR3: ASAPGLAVQETQY

J: TRBJ1-5
length: 13
V: TRBV2
D: NA
CDR3: ASSPDAGFGQPQH

J: TRBJ2-7
length: 14
V: TRBV7-2
D: TRBD2
CDR3: ASSLAQVRGDYEQY

J: TRBJ2-1
length: 12
V: TRBV5-1
D: NA
CDR3: ASSLQGTYNEQF

J: TRBJ1-5
length: 11
V: TRBV30
D: NA
CDR3: AWSSRSNQPQH

J: TRBJ2-7
length: 10
V: TRBV5-1
D: NA
CDR3: ASSLGQYEQY

J: TRBJ2-3
length: 13
V: TRBV6-4
D: TRBD2
CDR3: ASSTSGSPTDTQY

J: TRBJ1-5
length: 11
V: TRBV2
D: TRBD1
CDR3: ASGQQGNQPQH

J: TRBJ1-1
length: 11
V: TRBV28
D: NA
CDR3: ASSFGGNTEAF

J: TRBJ2-7
length: 14
V: TRBV6-5
D: NA
CDR3: ASSYGLLASAYEQY

J: TRBJ1-4
length: 13
V: TRBV30
D: NA
CDR3: AWSVGTGTAEKLF

J: TRBJ2-3
length: 13
V: TRBV10-3
D: TRBD2
CDR3: ATKGASGNPDTQY

J: TRBJ2-7
length: 12
V: TRBV7-9
D: NA
CDR3: ASSLFGSSYEQY

J: TRBJ2-6
length: 14
V: TRBV7-2
D: NA
CDR3: ASSLDIGNGANVLT

J: TRBJ1-2
length: 11
V: TRBV30
D: NA
CDR3: AWSVNNIYGYT

J: TRBJ1-3
length: 13
V: TRBV11-2
D: NA
CDR3: ASSYEQGFGNTIY

J: TRBJ1-2
length: 11
V: TRBV6-1
D: NA
CDR3: ASSLGQWKGYT

J: TRBJ2-1
length: 12
V: TRBV5-6
D: NA
CDR3: ASSLRSGYNEQF

J: TRBJ2-2
length: 12
V: TRBV30
D: TRBD1
CDR3: AWEGQPDTGELF

J: TRBJ2-5
length: 14
V: TRBV7-6
D: TRBD2
CDR3: ASSPQGLAGGETQY

J: TRBJ1-1
length: 11
V: TRBV29-1
D: TRBD1
CDR3: SVRDRAEAEAF

J: TRBJ2-5
length: 11
V: TRBV30
D: NA
CDR3: AWGGGGLETQY

J: TRBJ2-7
length: 12
V: TRBV27
D: TRBD2
CDR3: ASSPGTSGYEQY

J: NA
length: 8
V: TRBV29-1
D: NA
CDR3: SVFSYEQY

J: TRBJ2-7
length: 11
V: TRBV29-1
D: TRBD1
CDR3: SVATGGASEQY

J: TRBJ2-1
length: 13
V: TRBV4-1
D: TRBD2
CDR3: ASSQRTSGSNEQF

J: TRBJ1-6
length: 12
V: TRBV10-3
D: NA
CDR3: AISEWDSNSPLH

J: TRBJ1-5
length: 13
V: TRBV10-3
D: NA
CDR3: AISEGGSSNQPQH